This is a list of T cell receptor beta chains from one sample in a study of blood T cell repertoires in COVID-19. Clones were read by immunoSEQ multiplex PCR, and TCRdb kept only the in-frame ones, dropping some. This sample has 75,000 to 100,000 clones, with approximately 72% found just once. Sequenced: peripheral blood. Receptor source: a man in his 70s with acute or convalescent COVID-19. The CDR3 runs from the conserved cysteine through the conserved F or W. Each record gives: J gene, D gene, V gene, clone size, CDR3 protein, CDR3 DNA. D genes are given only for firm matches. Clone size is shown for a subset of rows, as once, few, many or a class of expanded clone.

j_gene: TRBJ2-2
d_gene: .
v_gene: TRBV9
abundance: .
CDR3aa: CASSPQAGTGELFF
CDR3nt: TGTGCCAGCAGCCCCCAGGCAGGCACCGGGGAGCTGTTTTTT

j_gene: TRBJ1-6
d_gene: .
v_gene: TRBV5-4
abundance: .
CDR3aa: CASSSGGSYNSPLHF
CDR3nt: TGTGCCAGCAGCTCGGGGGGTTCCTATAATTCACCCCTCCACTTT

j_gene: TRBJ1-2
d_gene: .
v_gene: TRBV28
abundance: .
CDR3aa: CASSLFGRNYGYTF
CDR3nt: TGTGCCAGCAGTTTATTCGGCAGGAACTATGGCTACACCTTC

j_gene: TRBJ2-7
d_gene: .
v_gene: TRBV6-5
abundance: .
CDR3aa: CASTERDSLNYEQYF
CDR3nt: TGTGCCAGCACCGAGAGGGACTCTCTGAACTACGAGCAGTACTTC

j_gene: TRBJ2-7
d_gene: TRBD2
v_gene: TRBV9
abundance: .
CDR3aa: CASSVVPSGADEQYF
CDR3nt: TGTGCCAGCAGCGTAGTGCCCAGCGGGGCGGACGAGCAGTACTTC

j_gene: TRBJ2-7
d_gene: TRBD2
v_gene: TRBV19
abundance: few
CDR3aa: CASSIASGGGGEQYF
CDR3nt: TGTGCCAGTAGTATAGCTTCGGGAGGAGGAGGCGAGCAGTACTTC

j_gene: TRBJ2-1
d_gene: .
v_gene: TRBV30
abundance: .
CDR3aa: CAWSYISSYNEQFF
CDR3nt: TGTGCCTGGTCTTATATATCCTCCTACAATGAGCAGTTCTTC

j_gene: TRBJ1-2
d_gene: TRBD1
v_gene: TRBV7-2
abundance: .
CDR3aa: CASSLERGPYGYTF
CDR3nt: TGTGCCAGCAGCTTGGAGAGGGGGCCCTATGGCTACACCTTC

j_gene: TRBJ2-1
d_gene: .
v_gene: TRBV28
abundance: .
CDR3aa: CASRPPAGEDNEQFF
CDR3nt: TGTGCCAGCAGACCCCCGGCCGGCGAGGACAATGAGCAGTTCTTC

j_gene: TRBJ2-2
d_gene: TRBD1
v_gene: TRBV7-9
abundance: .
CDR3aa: CASSLAGGATGELFF
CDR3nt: TGTGCCAGCAGCTTAGCAGGGGGCGCGACCGGGGAGCTGTTTTTT

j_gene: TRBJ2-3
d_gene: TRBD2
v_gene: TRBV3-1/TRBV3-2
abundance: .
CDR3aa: CASSRWTSGRASVSTDTQYF
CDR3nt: TGTGCCAGCAGCCGGTGGACTAGCGGGAGGGCCTCGGTAAGCACAGATACGCAGTATTTT

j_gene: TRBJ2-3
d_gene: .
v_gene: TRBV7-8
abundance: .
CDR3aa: CASSARLFSTDTQYF
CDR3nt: TGTGCCAGCAGCGCCCGACTATTCAGCACAGATACGCAGTATTTT

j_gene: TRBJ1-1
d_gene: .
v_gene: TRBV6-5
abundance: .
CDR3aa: CASRKIGTEAFF
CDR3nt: TGTGCCAGCAGAAAAATCGGCACTGAAGCTTTCTTT

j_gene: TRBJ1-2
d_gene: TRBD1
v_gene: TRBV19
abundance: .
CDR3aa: CASSSAGTGYGYTF
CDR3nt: TGTGCCAGTAGTTCCGCCGGGACAGGTTATGGCTACACCTTC

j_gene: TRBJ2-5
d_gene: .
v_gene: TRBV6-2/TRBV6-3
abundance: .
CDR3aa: CASSFRAVETQYF
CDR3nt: TGTGCCAGCAGTTTTAGAGCGGTTGAGACCCAGTACTTC

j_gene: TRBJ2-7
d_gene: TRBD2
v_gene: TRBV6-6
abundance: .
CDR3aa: CASTGLAGPSYEQYF
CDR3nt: TGTGCCAGCACTGGACTAGCGGGACCCTCCTACGAGCAGTACTTC

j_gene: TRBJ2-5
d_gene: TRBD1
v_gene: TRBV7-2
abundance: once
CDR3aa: CASSLADRGYQETQYF
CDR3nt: TGTGCCAGCAGCTTAGCGGACAGGGGGTACCAAGAGACCCAGTACTTC

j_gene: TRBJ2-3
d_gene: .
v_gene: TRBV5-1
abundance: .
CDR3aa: CASSFNVRSDTQYF
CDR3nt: TGCGCCAGCAGCTTCAATGTCCGGTCAGATACGCAGTATTTT

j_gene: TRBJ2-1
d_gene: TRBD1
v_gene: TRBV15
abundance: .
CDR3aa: CATSRETGNPDEQFF
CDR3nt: TGTGCCACCAGCAGGGAGACAGGGAATCCGGATGAGCAGTTCTTC

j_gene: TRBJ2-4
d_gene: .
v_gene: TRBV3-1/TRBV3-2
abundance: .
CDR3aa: CASSQDYIGEPAKNIQYF
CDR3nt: TGTGCCAGCAGCCAAGATTATATCGGGGAGCCGGCCAAAAACATTCAGTACTTC

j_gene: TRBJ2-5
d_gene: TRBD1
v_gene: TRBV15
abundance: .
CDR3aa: CATSRDSGGWETQYF
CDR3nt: TGTGCCACCAGCAGAGATTCAGGGGGTTGGGAGACCCAGTACTTC

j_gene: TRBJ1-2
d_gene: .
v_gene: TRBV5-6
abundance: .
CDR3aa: CASSPWTANYGYTF
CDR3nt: TGTGCCAGCAGCCCCTGGACAGCTAACTATGGCTACACCTTC

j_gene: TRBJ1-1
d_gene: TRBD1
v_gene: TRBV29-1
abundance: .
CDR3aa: CSVWGQVNTEAFF
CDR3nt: TGCAGCGTGTGGGGACAGGTGAACACTGAAGCTTTCTTT

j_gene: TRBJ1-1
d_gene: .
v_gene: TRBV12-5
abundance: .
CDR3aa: CASGLPENTEAFF
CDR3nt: TGTGCTAGTGGTTTGCCAGAGAACACTGAAGCTTTCTTT

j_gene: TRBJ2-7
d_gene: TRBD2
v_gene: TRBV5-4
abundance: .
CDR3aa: CASTLGAGGPHEQYF
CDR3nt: TGTGCCAGCACCCTGGGGGCGGGAGGGCCCCACGAGCAGTACTTC

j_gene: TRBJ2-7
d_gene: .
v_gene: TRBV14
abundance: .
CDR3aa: CASSQMRTVSYEQYF
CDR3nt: TGTGCCAGCAGCCAAATGCGGACAGTCTCCTACGAGCAGTACTTC

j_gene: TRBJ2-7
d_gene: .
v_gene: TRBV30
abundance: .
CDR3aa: CAWSLGGGAYEQYF
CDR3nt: TGTGCCTGGAGCCTAGGGGGCGGGGCCTACGAGCAGTACTTC

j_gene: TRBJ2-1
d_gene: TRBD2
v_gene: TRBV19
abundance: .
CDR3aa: CASSLQAGVYNEQFF
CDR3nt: TGTGCCAGTAGTCTCCAAGCGGGAGTCTACAATGAGCAGTTCTTC

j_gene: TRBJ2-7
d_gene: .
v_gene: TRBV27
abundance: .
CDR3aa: CASSLRGIPSSYEQYF
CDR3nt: TGTGCCAGCAGTTTACGGGGTATTCCATCCTCCTACGAGCAGTACTTC

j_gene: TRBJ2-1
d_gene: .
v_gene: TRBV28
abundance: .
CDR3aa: CASTSGSYNEQFF
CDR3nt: TGTGCCAGCACTTCGGGCTCCTACAATGAGCAGTTCTTC

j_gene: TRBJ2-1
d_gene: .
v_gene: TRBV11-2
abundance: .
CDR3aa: CASSRSFAEHEQFF
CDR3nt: TGTGCCAGCAGCCGCTCGTTCGCTGAGCATGAGCAGTTCTTC

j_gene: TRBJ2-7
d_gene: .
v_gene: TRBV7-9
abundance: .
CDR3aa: CASSLTSVYEQYF
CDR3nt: TGTGCCAGCAGCTTGACTAGTGTTTACGAGCAGTACTTC

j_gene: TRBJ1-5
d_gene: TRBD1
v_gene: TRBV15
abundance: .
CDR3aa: CATSRGGTGRNNQPQHF
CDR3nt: TGTGCCACCAGCAGAGGGGGGACAGGGCGGAACAATCAGCCCCAGCATTTT

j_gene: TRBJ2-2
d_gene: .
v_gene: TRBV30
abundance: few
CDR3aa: CAWRPGHRNTGELFF
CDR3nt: TGTGCCTGGAGGCCGGGACATCGAAACACCGGGGAGCTGTTTTTT

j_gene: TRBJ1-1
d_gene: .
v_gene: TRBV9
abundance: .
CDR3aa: CASSPRLNTEAFF
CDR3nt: TGTGCCAGCAGCCCTCGGTTGAACACTGAAGCTTTCTTT

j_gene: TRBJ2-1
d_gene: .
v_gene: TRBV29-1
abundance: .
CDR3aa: CSVESGAINEQFF
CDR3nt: TGCAGCGTTGAATCCGGAGCGATCAATGAGCAGTTCTTC

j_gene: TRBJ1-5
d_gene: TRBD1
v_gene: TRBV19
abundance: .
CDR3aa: CASSWDRVNQPQHF
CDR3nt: TGTGCCAGTAGCTGGGACAGGGTTAATCAGCCCCAGCATTTT

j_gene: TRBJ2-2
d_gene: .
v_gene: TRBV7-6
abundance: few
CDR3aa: CASSFGQGNGELFF
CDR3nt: TGTGCCAGCAGCTTCGGGCAGGGAAACGGGGAGCTGTTTTTT

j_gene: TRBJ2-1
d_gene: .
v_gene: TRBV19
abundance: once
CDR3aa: CASSMQLPDDEQFF
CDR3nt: TGTGCCAGTAGTATGCAACTACCCGACGATGAGCAGTTCTTC

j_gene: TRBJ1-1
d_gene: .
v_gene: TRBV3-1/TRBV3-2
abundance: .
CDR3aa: CASSLGHNTEAFF
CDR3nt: TGTGCCAGCAGCCTAGGACACAACACTGAAGCTTTCTTT

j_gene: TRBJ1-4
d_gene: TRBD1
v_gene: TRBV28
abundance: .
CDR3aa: CASSSRTGMGVEKLFF
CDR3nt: TGTGCCAGCAGTTCCCGGACAGGGATGGGCGTCGAAAAACTGTTTTTT

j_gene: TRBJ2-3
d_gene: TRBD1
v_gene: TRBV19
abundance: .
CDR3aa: CASGQLTGASTDTQYF
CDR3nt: TGTGCCAGTGGACAACTGACAGGGGCTAGCACAGATACGCAGTATTTT